Listed here are 9 T cell receptor delta chains from one sample, sequenced in a study of gamma-delta T cells after stem cell transplantation. TCRdb ran CATT on the RT-PCR reads. The sample has roughly 5,400 delta-chain clones, 9.8% seen once. Sequenced: gamma-delta T cells. The origin of the receptors is a human donor. It is not recorded whose cells these are; they may come from a transplant donor.

Worth noting for this clone: At residue 8, TCRdb's protein is not the same as the translated DNA, so the protein here was read from the DNA. The rearrangement joins TRDV2 to TRDJ1; tentative D call: TRDD3 (6 bases). Germline values: CDR1 GEAIGNYY, CDR2 EKD. The CDR3 covers 16 residues. Trimming left V 4 bases short and J 0 bases short, with 17 bases between. The CDR3 loop reads CACEMLGTLDTDKLIF. CDR3 sequence (DNA): TGTGCCTGTGAAATGCTGGGGACCTTAGACACCGATAAACTCATCTTT.

The chain is built from TRDV2 and TRDJ1, with 10 bases identical to TRDD3. The CDR3 is made up of 20 amino acids. The germline CDR1 and CDR2 sequences are GEAIGNYY and EKD. V shed 1 base, J shed 4 bases, and the junction held 20 bases outside the gene matches. CDR3 sequence reads: CACDTVSVLGDRGTDDKLIF. The CDR3 DNA reads TGTGCCTGTGACACGGTATCTGTACTGGGGGATCGGGGGACTGACGATAAACTCATCTTT.

This clone was recorded a few times. The chain links TRDV2 to TRDJ3, with 9 bases fitting TRDD3. V was clipped by 1 base and J by 2 bases; unmatched bases: 5. Germline-derived CDR1 and CDR2 are GEAIGNYY and EKD. This CDR3 is built from 18 residues. The CDR3: CACDTLLGDTWDTRQMFF. Here the CDR3 DNA reads TGTGCCTGTGACACGTTATTGGGGGATACCTGGGACACCCGACAGATGTTTTTC.

This clone occurred a few times. A much larger clone lies one base from this, so it may be a read error. The gene calls are TRDV2 and TRDJ3, with D tentatively TRDD3 (5 bases). The germline V gene has CDR1 GEAIGNYY and CDR2 EKD. The CDR3 covers 20 residues. The CDR3 DNA reads TGTGCCTGTGACTCCACTCGAGGTGGGGTTGTCTCCTGGGACACCCGACAGGTGTTTTTC. It is translated as CACDSTRGGVVSWDTRQVFF.

This clone appeared a few times. The chain uses TRDV2 and TRDJ1; TRDD3 matches 12 bases. J was trimmed by 2 bases and V by 3 bases; bases with no gene match: 3. The germline gives CDR1 GEAIGNYY, CDR2 EKD. This CDR3 has 15 residues. The CDR3 bases are TGTGCCTGTGACCGACTGGGGGATACAACCGATAAACTCATCTTT. This encodes CACDRLGDTTDKLIF.

This clone was seen a handful of times. Possible read error: a much larger clone is one base away. Other nucleotide sequences from this sample produce the same CDR3. The rearrangement uses TRDV2 and TRDJ1, with 12 nucleotides matching TRDD3. Germline V gene data show CDR1 as GEAIGNYY and CDR2 as EKD. V was pared by 0 bases and J by 3 bases, with 10 bases of the junction left unmatched. The CDR3 covers 18 residues. Here the CDR3 DNA reads TGTGCCTGTGACACCGTAGCTGGGGGATACGAGATCTCCGATAAACTCATCTTT. Residues: CACDTVAGGYEISDKLIF.

V and J are TRDV1 and TRDJ1; 13 nucleotides agree with TRDD3. The CDR3 runs to 17 residues. The ends lost 0 bases at V and 8 bases at J; junction bases unmatched: 9. Germline V gene data show CDR1 as TSWWSYY and CDR2 as QGS. The CDR3 region is CALGELVVDWGIRKLIF. CDR3 nucleotide sequence: TGTGCTCTTGGGGAACTAGTAGTGGACTGGGGGATACGGAAACTCATCTTT.

This clone came up a few times. The gene calls are TRDV2 and TRDJ1, with 10 bases fitting TRDD3. V gave up 3 bases and J gave up 0 bases; unmatched junction bases: 12. Germline V gene lookup returns CDR1 GEAIGNYY and CDR2 EKD. The CDR3 contains 18 residues. CDR3 in DNA: TGTGCCTGTGACTCTGTACTGGGGGATCCCTCGTACACCGATAAACTCATCTTT. This gives the protein CACDSVLGDPSYTDKLIF.

As regards this clone: This DNA's translation and the protein TCRdb lists, from a much larger clone, do not match at residue 5, likely due to a read error; the protein shown is translated from the DNA. The chain has TRDV2 and TRDJ1; 7 bases are shared with TRDD3. V gave up 5 bases and J gave up 0 bases; unmatched junction bases: 8. CDR3 length equals 15 residues. Germline-derived CDR1 and CDR2 are GEAIGNYY and EKD. The CDR3 bases are TGTGCCTGTGTCCGTCTCCTGGGGGACACCGATAAACTCATCTTT. It specifies CACVRLLGDTDKLIF.